This TCR beta chain was recorded in a study of technical replicates of blood from several donors. The assay was immunoSEQ multiplex PCR, and TCRdb's table has in-frame clones only and misses some. The sample includes about 73,000 clones, 93% seen only once; the top ten take 0.2% to 0.3%. The germline gives CDR1 SGDLS, CDR2 YYNGEE. The CDR3 is 14 amino acids. The junction had 4 bases not matched to a gene; V was cut back by 2 bases and J by 6 bases. The origin of this receptor is a human donor in good health. The sample was T cells isolated from PBMCs. The chain employs TRBV9 and TRBJ2-2; 7 nucleotides agree with TRBD1. The CDR3, as DNA: TGTGCCAGCAGCGTGTGGACAGGACCCGGGGAGCTGTTTTTT. Translating gives CASSVWTGPGELFF.